This T cell receptor beta chain was identified in a study of response to subunit inactivated influenza vaccine. TCRdb itself ran the RT-PCR reads through MiXCR, one entry per CDR3 protein. The data hold roughly 540,000 distinct CDR3 sequences, with roughly 25% observed a single time. The CDR3 extends over 14 amino acids. Trimming stripped 6 bases from V and 5 bases from J, with 15 bases between. Germline values: CDR1 KGHSH, CDR2 LQKENI. This clonotype showed up just a few times. A further study also used this sample, focusing on T cells expressing NK-cell markers. That study adds: TCR beta cDNA was generated via 5'RACE template switching incorporating UMIs. It was from sorted CD3+CD56+NKG2C+, CD3+CD56+NKG2C- and CD3+CD56-NKG2C+ T cells that TCR beta repertoires came. Among eight sequenced donors, seven carried HCMV seropositivity while one was seronegative. The study found these clonotypes also leading the CD3+CD56-NKG2C+ fraction in a few donors.

The sample was CD4+ T cells sorted from PBMCs, taken 12 days after vaccination. The chain employs TRBV18 and TRBJ2-3, with D tentatively TRBD2 (6 bases). The source is a man between 45 and 60 years old who received an inactivated influenza vaccine. The CDR3 region is CASSPTGAGDTQYF. CDR3 nucleotide sequence: TGTGCCAGCTCGCCAACGGGAGCGGGAGATACGCAGTATTTT.